The clone carrying this T cell receptor (beta chain) came up many times. The antigen is undetermined. RNA transcripts provided the source from which TCR beta CDR3 regions were amplified. The TCR CDR3 first-round RT-PCR relied on the HTBI primer set. TCRdb itself ran the multiplex PCR reads through MiXCR, one entry per CDR3 protein. The sample contains 250,000 to 300,000 distinct CDR3 sequences, about 14% of which appear only once. The sample comes from a study of T cells in Graves' hyperthyroidism and ophthalmopathy. The overall study: Before treatment of any kind, peripheral blood was taken at initial diagnosis.

Clinical symptoms, serum thyroxine and TRAb, thyroid ultrasound and orbital computed tomography were used for the diagnoses. This CDR3 is 15 amino acids long. Per germline, CDR1 KGHSH and CDR2 LQKENI. V was pared by 3 bases and J by 0 bases, with 10 bases between. Points from the study as a whole: Most thyroid-expanded clonotypes above 0.001 were also found in blood.

Material: blood. V is TRBV18 and J is TRBJ2-3; D uncertain. The TCR originated in a woman aged 40 to 50 with Graves' hyperthyroidism that later progressed to Graves' ophthalmopathy. In DNA form, the CDR3 reads TGTGCCAGCTCACCGGGCATTTCTAGCACAGATACGCAGTATTTT. It translates to CASSPGISSTDTQYF. Full variable domain (outside the CDR3, taken from reference TRBV18 and TRBJ2-3): NAGVMQNPRHLVRRRGQEARLRCSPMKGHSHVYWYRQLPEEGLKFMVYLQKENIIDESGMPKERFSAEFPKEGPSILRIQQVVRGDSAAYFCASSPGISSTDTQYFGPGTRLTVL.